This entry features one T cell receptor (beta chain) sequence. This entry belongs to a study of blood T cell repertoires in COVID-19. The wider study: Samples of COVID-19 (acute and convalescent) were obtained from the United States, Italy and Spain.

Only in-frame clones appear in the TCRdb table, and some are missing; sequencing was by immunoSEQ multiplex PCR. Of 240,000 or so clones listed, around 90% are singletons. The V and J ends lost 9 bases and 0 bases respectively, with 20 bases between them. The CDR3 is 18 amino acids. Germline V gives CDR1 KGHDR, CDR2 SFDVKD. The sequence came from a man over 45 who had been exposed to COVID-19. The material sequenced was PBMCs or T cells enriched from blood (not recorded which). This sequence joins TRBV24-1 and TRBJ1-6; a weak D match, TRBD1 (6 bases). As DNA, the CDR3 is TGTGCCACCCGAACTAGACCGGACAGTAGCTCCTATAATTCACCCCTCCACTTT. Protein: CATRTRPDSSSYNSPLHF.